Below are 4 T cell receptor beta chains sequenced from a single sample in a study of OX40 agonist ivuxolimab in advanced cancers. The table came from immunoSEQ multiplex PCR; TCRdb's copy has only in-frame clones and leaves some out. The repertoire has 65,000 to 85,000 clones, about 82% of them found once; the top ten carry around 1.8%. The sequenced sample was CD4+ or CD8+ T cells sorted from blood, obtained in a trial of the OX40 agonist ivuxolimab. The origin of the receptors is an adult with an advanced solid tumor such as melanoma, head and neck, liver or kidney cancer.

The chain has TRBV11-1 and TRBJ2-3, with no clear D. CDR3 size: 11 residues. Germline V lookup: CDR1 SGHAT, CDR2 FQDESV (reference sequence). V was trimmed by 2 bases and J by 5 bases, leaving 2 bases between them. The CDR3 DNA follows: TGTGCCAGCAGCTTAAAAGATACGCAGTATTTT. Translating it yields CASSLKDTQYF.

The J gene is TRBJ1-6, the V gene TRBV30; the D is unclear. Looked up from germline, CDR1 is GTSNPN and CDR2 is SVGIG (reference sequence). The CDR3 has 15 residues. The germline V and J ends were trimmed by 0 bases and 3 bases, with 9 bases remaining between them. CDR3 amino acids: CAWSVRFGYNSPLHF. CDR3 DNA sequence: TGTGCCTGGAGTGTACGTTTCGGCTATAATTCACCCCTCCACTTT.

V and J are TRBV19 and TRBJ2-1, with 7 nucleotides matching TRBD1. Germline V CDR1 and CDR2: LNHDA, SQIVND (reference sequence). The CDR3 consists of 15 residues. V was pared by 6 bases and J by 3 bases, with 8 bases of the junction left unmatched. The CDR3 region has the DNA TGTGCCAGTAGGACCGGACAGGCAAACTACAATGAGCAGTTCTTC. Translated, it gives CASRTGQANYNEQFF.

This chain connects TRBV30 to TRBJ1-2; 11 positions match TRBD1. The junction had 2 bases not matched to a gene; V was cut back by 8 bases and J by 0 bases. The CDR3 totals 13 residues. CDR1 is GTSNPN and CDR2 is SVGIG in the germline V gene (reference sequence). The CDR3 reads CAGQGASNYGYTF. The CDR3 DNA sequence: TGTGCCGGACAGGGGGCCTCTAACTATGGCTACACCTTC.